A single sample gave rise to the 26 T cell receptor beta chains below, sequenced in a study of blood T cell repertoires in COVID-19. Data came from immunoSEQ multiplex PCR; TCRdb stores just in-frame clones and leaves some out. The sample includes roughly 110,000 clones, 85% of them seen just once. Sequencing input: peripheral blood. Receptors were obtained from a human donor in a cohort sampled during active COVID-19.

The genes are TRBV9 and TRBJ1-1; TRBD1 might be the D (6 bases). The V gene lost 4 bases and the J gene lost 1 base, with 14 bases spanning the gap. CDR1 and CDR2 (germline): SGDLS, YYNGEE. The CDR3 loop spans 15 amino acids. The CDR3 DNA follows: TGTGCCAGCAGCCAGCTTACAGGGCGGAACACTGAAGCTTTCTTT. Its protein is CASSQLTGRNTEAFF.

The chain couples TRBV6-5 to TRBJ1-4; no clear D. The CDR3 covers 11 residues. Trimming pared 8 bases from V and 14 bases from J, leaving 15 bases between. CDR1 is MNHEY and CDR2 is SVGAGI in the germline V gene. The CDR3 spells CASGGGGLLFF. The DNA for the CDR3 is TGTGCCAGCGGAGGAGGAGGATTGCTGTTTTTT.

This rearrangement joins TRBV5-1 to TRBJ1-2, with a weak D call TRBD1 (5 bases). The V end was cut by 4 bases, the J end by 5 bases, with 15 bases between. CDR1 and CDR2 from the germline V gene are SGHRS and YFSETQ. The CDR3 spans 14 residues. DNA of the CDR3: TGCGCCAGCAGCCTAAGTAGGGGTTGGTATGGCTACACCTTC. Translated: CASSLSRGWYGYTF.

The chain has TRBV3-1 (or the pseudogene TRBV3-2) and TRBJ1-2, with 7 bases matching TRBD1. The CDR3 has 15 amino acids. Germline V lookup: CDR1 LGHDT, CDR2 YNNKEL (reference sequence). J gave up 0 bases and V 5 bases, and 6 bases lay outside the gene matches. The CDR3 region has the DNA TGTGCCAGCAGCGGACACAGGGGTCCTAACTATGGCTACACCTTC. Residues: CASSGHRGPNYGYTF.

The chain uses TRBV27 and TRBJ2-5; tentatively, D is TRBD1 (6 bases). Germline V gene sequence: CDR1 MNHEY, CDR2 SMNVEV (reference sequence). The length of the CDR3 is 15 residues. V lost 4 bases to trimming and J lost 0 bases, with 12 bases between them. The CDR3 DNA is TGTGCCAGCAGTTGGGGAACAGGGCACCAAGAGACCCAGTACTTC. As protein: CASSWGTGHQETQYF.

This chain uses TRBV19 with TRBJ1-2, with TRBD1 identical over 9 bases. The CDR3 length is 14 residues. The ends lost 3 bases at V and 4 bases at J; junction bases unmatched: 3. Germline V lookup: CDR1 LNHDA, CDR2 SQIVND (reference sequence). CDR3 residues: CASSMTDRGYGYTF. The CDR3 bases are TGTGCCAGTAGTATGACGGACAGGGGCTATGGCTACACCTTC.

The rearrangement uses TRBV12-3 or TRBV12-4 and TRBJ2-4, with a weak D call TRBD2 (5 bases). V shed 6 bases and J shed 7 bases, with 10 bases lying between them. The CDR3 has 12 residues. The CDR3 nucleotides read TGTGCCAGCAGACTCACGGGGAACATTCAGTACTTC. Its translation: CASRLTGNIQYF.

The count of this clone is one. This chain uses TRBV27 with TRBJ2-5; unclear D gene. CDR1 and CDR2 (germline): MNHEY, SMNVEV (reference sequence). V lost 7 bases and J lost 2, with 11 bases in between. The CDR3 has 13 amino acids. The CDR3 here is CASMSRLQETQYF. As DNA, the CDR3 is TGTGCCAGCATGTCGAGGCTACAAGAGACCCAGTACTTC.

V and J are TRBV6-5 and TRBJ1-5; TRBD1 matches at 7 bases. The trim removed 7 bases at V and 4 bases at J, leaving 4 bases unmatched. CDR1 is MNHEY, CDR2 SVGAGI, per germline. The CDR3 sequence is 13 residues long. The CDR3 DNA sequence: TGTGCCAGCACCTGGGACAGAAATCAGCCCCAGCATTTT. Its translation: CASTWDRNQPQHF.

The chain has TRBV11-2 and TRBJ2-1; D ambiguous. This CDR3 has 14 amino acids. Trimming took 7 bases from V and 4 from J, leaving 14 bases between them. CDR1 and CDR2 (germline): SGHAT, FQNNGV. CDR3 protein: CASTDGTIYNEQFF. The CDR3 DNA is TGTGCCAGCACCGACGGAACTATTTACAATGAGCAGTTCTTC.

The J gene is TRBJ2-2, the V gene TRBV24-1, with D hard to call. In germline, CDR1 is KGHDR, CDR2 SFDVKD. The CDR3 covers 13 residues. V lost 9 bases and J lost 0, with 7 bases in between. Here the CDR3 DNA reads TGTGCCACCGCGAGAACGAACACCGGGGAGCTGTTTTTT. Its protein is CATARTNTGELFF.

The chain uses TRBV5-1 and TRBJ1-4; 7 nucleotides align to TRBD1. CDR1 SGHRS and CDR2 YFSETQ come from the germline V gene. V lost 4 bases, J lost 4 bases, and 10 bases stayed unmatched. This CDR3 has 16 residues. The CDR3: CASSPGTATYNEKLFF. CDR3 coding DNA: TGCGCCAGCAGCCCCGGGACAGCTACCTATAATGAAAAACTGTTTTTT.

V gene TRBV6-5 combines with J gene TRBJ1-4, with TRBD1 as a possible D gene (5 bases). Trimming cost V 6 bases and J 8 bases, with 16 bases left between them. Germline V gene lookup returns CDR1 MNHEY and CDR2 SVGAGI. The CDR3 length is 14 residues. CDR3 coding DNA: TGTGCCAGCAGCAATGGAGGGGTTGAGGAAAAACTGTTTTTT. This encodes CASSNGGVEEKLFF.

This rearrangement joins TRBV30 to TRBJ1-2; D is undetermined. V was trimmed by 2 bases and J by 1 base, leaving 8 bases between them. The V gene's germline CDR1 is GTSNPN and CDR2 SVGIG (reference sequence). The CDR3 has 13 amino acids. DNA for the CDR3: TGTGCCTGGAGTCGGGATATTAACTATGGCTACACCTTC. Translating it yields CAWSRDINYGYTF.

This chain joins TRBV6-6 and TRBJ1-5, with 9 bases matching TRBD1. This CDR3 contains 16 residues. The junction had 4 bases not matched to a gene; V was cut back by 2 bases and J by 2 bases. Germline loops: CDR1 MNHNY, CDR2 SVGAGI (reference sequence). This CDR3 is CASSYRGQGGNQPQHF. The CDR3 DNA reads TGTGCCAGCAGTTACCGGGGACAGGGAGGCAATCAGCCCCAGCATTTT.

The chain combines TRBV7-2 with TRBJ2-5, with a weak D call TRBD2 (6 bases). CDR1 is SGHTA, CDR2 FQGNSA, per germline. The CDR3 spans 14 residues. V lost 0 bases and J 4 bases, leaving 9 bases between the germline ends. The CDR3 loop reads CASSLAGLRETQYF. The CDR3 DNA reads TGTGCCAGCAGCTTAGCGGGACTTAGAGAGACCCAGTACTTC.

This rearrangement joins TRBV7-2 to TRBJ2-1; 12 bases map to TRBD2. CDR3 length: 18 residues. Germline V gene sequence: CDR1 SGHTA, CDR2 FQGNSA. V gave up 2 bases and J gave up 5 bases; unmatched junction bases: 10. The CDR3 coding sequence is TGTGCCAGCAGCTTACGACTAGCGGGGGCCGGGGTCGACAATGAGCAGTTCTTC. It yields the protein CASSLRLAGAGVDNEQFF.

The chain couples TRBV7-2 to TRBJ2-1, with 9 bases matching TRBD2. Per the germline V gene, CDR1 is SGHTA and CDR2 is FQGNSA. The CDR3 is 15 amino acids. After removal of 6 bases from V and 3 bases from J, the junction contained 6 bases not matched to a gene. The CDR3 sequence is CASRDSSGDYNEQFF. CDR3 DNA: TGTGCCAGCAGGGACTCTAGCGGGGACTACAATGAGCAGTTCTTC.

The chain links TRBV5-1 to TRBJ2-2; a possible D gene is TRBD1 (6 bases). Between the trimmed V and J ends, which lost 6 bases and 5 bases, there was a span of 17 bases. Per the germline V gene, CDR1 is SGHRS and CDR2 is YFSETQ. CDR3 length: 15 amino acids. The DNA for the CDR3 is TGCGCCAGCACCTTTGTGGACAGTCGGACCGGGGAGCTGTTTTTT. Amino acids: CASTFVDSRTGELFF.

The chain recombines TRBV7-2 with TRBJ2-3; D is possibly TRBD2 (5 bases). CDR3 size: 16 residues. The germline CDR1 and CDR2 sequences are SGHTA and FQGNSA. The ends were cut back, 4 bases at V and 1 base at J, with 15 bases in the middle. CDR3 sequence: CASSYNRGRGTDTQYF. The CDR3 DNA sequence: TGTGCCAGCAGCTACAACCGGGGTCGGGGCACAGATACGCAGTATTTT.

The V gene is TRBV30, the J gene TRBJ1-1, with 8 positions matching TRBD1. The trim removed 2 bases at V and 4 bases at J, leaving 3 bases unmatched. Germline CDR1 GTSNPN, CDR2 SVGIG (reference sequence). This CDR3 is 13 amino acids long. The CDR3 is CAWSFTGGTEAFF. Written as DNA, the CDR3 is TGTGCCTGGAGTTTCACAGGGGGCACTGAAGCTTTCTTT.

In DNA, the CDR3 is TGTGCCAGCAGTCCTACGACAGCCTACGAGCAGTACTTC. Amino acids: CASSPTTAYEQYF. The J gene is TRBJ2-7, the V gene TRBV12-3 or TRBV12-4; D is perhaps TRBD1 (5 bases). Trimming cost V 5 bases and J 2 bases, with 10 bases left between them. CDR3 length equals 13 residues.

The genes are TRBV5-1 and TRBJ2-7, with 9 bases aligning to TRBD1. This CDR3 comprises 13 residues. Germline values: CDR1 SGHRS, CDR2 YFSETQ. V was clipped by 4 bases and J by 4 bases; unmatched bases: 3. CDR3 in DNA: TGCGCCAGCAGCAACGGACAGGGGTACGAGCAGTACTTC. Protein sequence: CASSNGQGYEQYF. The full variable domain, rest sourced from reference TRBV5-1 and TRBJ2-7, is KAGVTQTPRYLIKTRGQQVTLSCSPISGHRSVSWYQQTPGQGLQFLFEYFSETQRNKGNFPGRFSGRQFSNSRSEMNVSTLELGDSALYLCASSNGQGYEQYFGPGTRLTVT.

This rearrangement joins TRBV6-2 or TRBV6-3 to TRBJ1-6; D is unclear. The ends were cut back, 5 bases at V and 6 bases at J, with 11 bases in the middle. Germline V CDR1 and CDR2: MNHEY, SVGEGT. CDR3 size: 14 residues. The CDR3 DNA reads TGTGCCAGCAGTGTTGTGCGGGTTAATTCACCCCTCCACTTT. Encoded protein: CASSVVRVNSPLHF.

The chain uses TRBV7-6 and TRBJ1-1; 7 bases align to TRBD1. The V segment lost 4 bases and the J segment 3 bases; nucleotides outside the gene matches: 5. The CDR3 is 14 amino acids. Germline values: CDR1 SGHVS, CDR2 FNYEAQ. CDR3 sequence: CASSSIQGYTEAFF. In DNA form, the CDR3 reads TGTGCCAGCAGCTCCATACAGGGGTACACTGAAGCTTTCTTT.

The chain couples TRBV24-1 to TRBJ2-3, with 10 bases that match TRBD2. The CDR3 loop spans 16 amino acids. V trimming: 7 bases; J trimming: 3 bases; junction bases outside the gene matches: 9. Germline V gene lookup returns CDR1 KGHDR and CDR2 SFDVKD. The CDR3 nucleotides are TGTGCCACCAGCGTGCGCGGACTAGCGGCAACAGATACGCAGTATTTT. Its translation is CATSVRGLAATDTQYF.